The source of this T cell receptor (beta chain) is a study of T cell responses to AZD1222 COVID-19 vaccine. Study conclusions and caveats: Only six or seven AZD1222 recipients were seropositive at baseline.

Points on this clone: As yet, its antigen is unknown.

Looked up from germline, CDR1 is MRHNA and CDR2 is SNTAGT. The CDR3 loop spans 14 amino acids. Unmatched junction bases numbered 0, after V lost 4 bases and J lost 4 bases. Libraries were prepared by immunoSEQ multiplex PCR; TCRdb keeps only in-frame clonotypes and omits some of them. This sample has more than 150,000 clones; approximately 94% occur once, and the top ten carry roughly 1.7%. The V gene is TRBV6-4, the J gene TRBJ2-2; 10 positions agree with TRBD2. This sample comprised peripheral blood, obtained 28 days after the second AZD1222 dose. This TCR came from an adult who received the AZD1222 COVID-19 vaccine. CDR3 sequence: CASSASGSTGELFF. The CDR3 DNA reads TGTGCCAGCAGTGCTAGCGGGAGCACCGGGGAGCTGTTTTTT.